Sequencing of this TCR beta chain was carried out in a study of shared clonotypes between healthy human individuals. Across several immunoSEQ plates, the genomic DNA of each subset was split evenly. This table comes from immunoSEQ multiplex PCR, and its TCRdb copy is limited to in-frame clones, with some not included. Among approximately 320,000 clones listed, approximately 79% were seen once. The germline V gene has CDR1 SQVTM and CDR2 ANQGSEA. The germline V and J ends were trimmed by 5 bases and 2 bases, with 12 bases remaining between them. The CDR3 is made up of 13 amino acids. Sequenced input: memory CD4+ T cells sorted from blood. Subset specified: CD45RA-negative fraction. This receptor was taken from a man aged 25 to 40 in good health. This sequence joins TRBV29-1 and TRBJ2-5, with D perhaps TRBD2 (5 bases). The CDR3 loop reads CSVKASSQETQYF. The CDR3 DNA reads as TGCAGCGTTAAGGCTAGCTCACAAGAGACCCAGTACTTC.